The clone carrying this T cell receptor (beta chain) was seen repeatedly, ten times or more. Antigen: not known. This record comes from a study of CD8+CD57+ T cells in acquired aplastic anemia. CDR3 and TCR beta VDJ profiling relied on genomic DNA as the template. Each CDR3 protein gets one entry after TCRdb re-called the reads with MiXCR. The sample lists 150,000 to 200,000 distinct CDR3 sequences; around half were seen once. Flow cytometry had shown expanded CD8+CD57+ cells in the patients chosen for sequencing. Severe acquired aplastic anemia was the diagnosis recorded for all patients. The V end was cut by 5 bases, the J end by 2 bases, with 7 bases between. Germline V CDR1 and CDR2: SEHNR, FQNEAQ (reference sequence). This CDR3 comprises 13 residues. General observations from the study: Controls did not differ significantly from patients in CD8+ Simpson's diversity.

Sequencing was carried out using sorted CD4+, CD8+, or CD8+CD57+ T cells (not recorded which) from PBMCs. The chain links TRBV7-9 to TRBJ2-4, with unresolved D. This clonotype was obtained from a human donor with aplastic anemia. The CDR3 loop is CASSPTTKNIQYF. As DNA, the CDR3 is TGTGCCAGCAGCCCCACTACCAAAAACATTCAGTACTTC.